The present TCR beta chain was sequenced within a study of blood T cells in healthy people across ages. V lost 0 bases and J lost 4; bases outside the gene matches: 7. Germline V gene sequence: CDR1 SGHTA, CDR2 FQGNSA. The CDR3 is 17 amino acids. Combining a sample-barcoded 5' primer with a J-beta primer mix, a second PCR ran for roughly 6 to 12 cycles. TCRdb itself ran the 5' RACE reads through MiXCR, one entry per CDR3 protein. The sample holds 720,000 or so distinct CDR3 sequences, around 41% seen once. The sequence was obtained from an elderly man in good health. The rearrangement uses TRBV7-2 and TRBJ2-1, with 9 bases lining up with TRBD2. Specimen: blood. The CDR3 here is CASSLAGSGGLYNEQFF. The CDR3 region has the DNA TGTGCCAGCAGCTTAGCTGGTAGCGGGGGACTATACAATGAGCAGTTCTTC.